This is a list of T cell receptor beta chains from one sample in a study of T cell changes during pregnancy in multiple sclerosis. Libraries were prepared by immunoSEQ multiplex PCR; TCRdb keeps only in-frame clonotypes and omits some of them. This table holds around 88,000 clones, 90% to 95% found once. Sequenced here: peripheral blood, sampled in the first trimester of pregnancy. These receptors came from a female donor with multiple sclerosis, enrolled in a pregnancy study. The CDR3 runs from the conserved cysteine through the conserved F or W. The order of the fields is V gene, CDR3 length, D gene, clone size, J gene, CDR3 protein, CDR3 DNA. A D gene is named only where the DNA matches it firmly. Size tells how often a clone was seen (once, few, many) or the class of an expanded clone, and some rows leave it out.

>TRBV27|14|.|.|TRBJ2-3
CASRGARSADTQYF
TGTGCCAGCAGGGGGGCCCGTAGCGCAGATACGCAGTATTTT
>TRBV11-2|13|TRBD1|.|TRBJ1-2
CASRPGRGYGYTF
TGTGCCAGCAGGCCCGGCAGGGGGTATGGCTACACCTTC
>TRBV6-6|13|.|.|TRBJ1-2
CASTLGVAYGYTF
TGTGCCAGCACGTTAGGGGTTGCCTATGGCTACACCTTC
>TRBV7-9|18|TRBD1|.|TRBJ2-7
CASSPIPGQGHQHYEQYF
TGTGCCAGCAGCCCCATTCCGGGACAGGGCCACCAGCACTACGAGCAGTACTTC
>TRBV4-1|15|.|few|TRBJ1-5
CASSQEPGSNQPQHF
TGCGCCAGCAGCCAAGAGCCCGGGAGCAATCAGCCCCAGCATTTT
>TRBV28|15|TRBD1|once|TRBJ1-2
CASRQRDRGLYGYTF
TGTGCCAGCAGACAGAGGGACAGGGGACTCTATGGCTACACCTTC
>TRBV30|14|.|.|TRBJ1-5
CAWSVSGTNQPQHF
TGTGCCTGGAGTGTGTCAGGAACTAATCAGCCCCAGCATTTT
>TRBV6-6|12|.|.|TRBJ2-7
CASTHGQYEQYF
TGTGCCAGCACCCATGGGCAGTACGAGCAGTACTTC
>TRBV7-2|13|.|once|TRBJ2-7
CASSSLVIYEQYF
TGTGCCAGCAGCTCACTAGTAATCTACGAGCAGTACTTC
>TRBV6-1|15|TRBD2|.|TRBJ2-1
CASSEGLADYNEQFF
TGTGCCAGCAGTGAGGGACTAGCGGACTACAATGAGCAGTTCTTC
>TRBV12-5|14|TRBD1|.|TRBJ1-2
CASGPAGQSYGYTF
TGTGCTAGTGGTCCGGCGGGACAGAGCTATGGCTACACCTTC
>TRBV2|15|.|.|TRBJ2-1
CASNIGTWGGNEQFF
TGTGCCAGCAATATTGGGACTTGGGGTGGCAATGAGCAGTTCTTC
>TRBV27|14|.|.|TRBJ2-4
CASRGRQGLNIQYF
TGTGCCAGCAGGGGGAGACAGGGACTGAACATTCAGTACTTC
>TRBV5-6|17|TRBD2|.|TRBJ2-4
CASSRRSSGIAKNIQYF
TGTGCCAGCAGTCGCAGGTCGAGCGGGATAGCCAAAAACATTCAGTACTTC
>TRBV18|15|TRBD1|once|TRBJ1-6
CASSLGTANNSPLHF
TGTGCCAGCTCACTTGGGACAGCTAATAATTCACCCCTCCACTTT
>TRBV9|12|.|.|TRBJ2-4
CASSPNKNIQYF
TGTGCCAGCAGCCCCAACAAAAACATTCAGTACTTC
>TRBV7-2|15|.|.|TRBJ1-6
CASSTGSSYNSPLHF
TGTGCCAGCAGCACCGGGAGCTCCTATAATTCACCCCTCCACTTT
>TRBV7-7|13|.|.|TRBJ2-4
CASSPEVTPIQYF
TGTGCCAGCAGCCCCGAGGTTACCCCTATTCAGTACTTC
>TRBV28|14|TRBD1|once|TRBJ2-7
CASSQPRDRDEQYF
TGTGCCAGCAGCCAACCCCGGGACAGGGACGAGCAGTACTTC
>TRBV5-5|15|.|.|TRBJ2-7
CASSSWGRSSYEQYF
TGTGCCAGCAGCTCTTGGGGGAGGTCCTCCTACGAGCAGTACTTC
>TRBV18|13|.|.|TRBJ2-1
CASSPTPNNEQFF
TGTGCCAGCTCACCTACTCCCAACAATGAGCAGTTCTTC
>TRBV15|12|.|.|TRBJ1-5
CATSTLNQPQHF
TGTGCCACCAGCACTCTCAATCAGCCCCAGCATTTT
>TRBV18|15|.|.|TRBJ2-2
CASSPAGEKTGELFF
TGTGCCAGCTCACCAGCAGGGGAAAAAACCGGGGAGCTGTTTTTT
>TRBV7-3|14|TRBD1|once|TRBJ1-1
CASSSSGQAAEAFF
TGTGCCAGCAGCTCCTCGGGACAGGCGGCTGAAGCTTTCTTT
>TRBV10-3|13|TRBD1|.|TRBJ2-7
CAISRLQGYEQYF
TGTGCCATCAGCAGATTACAGGGGTACGAGCAGTACTTC
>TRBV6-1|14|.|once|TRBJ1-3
CASSEYRRGNTIYF
TGTGCCAGCAGTGAATACAGACGGGGAAACACCATATATTTT
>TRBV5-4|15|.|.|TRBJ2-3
CASSSAAGLADTQYF
TGTGCCAGCAGCTCCGCTGCGGGTCTGGCAGATACGCAGTATTTT
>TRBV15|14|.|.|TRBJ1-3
CATSRQERGNTIYF
TGTGCCACCAGCAGACAGGAAAGGGGAAACACCATATATTTT
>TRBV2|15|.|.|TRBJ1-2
CASTGGEGANYSYTF
TGTGCCAGCACTGGGGGGGAGGGTGCTAACTATAGCTACACCTTC
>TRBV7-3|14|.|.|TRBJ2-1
CASSLESASNEQFF
TGTGCCAGCAGCTTAGAGTCAGCGAGCAATGAGCAGTTCTTC
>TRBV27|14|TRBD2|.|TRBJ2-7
CASSRLAGSYEQYF
TGTGCCAGCAGTCGACTAGCGGGGAGCTACGAGCAGTACTTC
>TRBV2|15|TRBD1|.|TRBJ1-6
CASGVGQGINSPLHF
TGTGCCAGCGGCGTGGGACAGGGAATAAATTCACCCCTCCACTTT
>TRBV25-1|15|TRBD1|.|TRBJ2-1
CASSDGGQGYREQFF
TGTGCCAGCAGTGACGGGGGACAGGGATATAGAGAGCAGTTCTTC
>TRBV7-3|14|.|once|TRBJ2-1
CASSLMGPSGEQFF
TGTGCCAGCAGCTTAATGGGACCAAGCGGGGAGCAGTTCTTC
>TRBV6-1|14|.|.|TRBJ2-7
CASSAVLDLLEQYF
TGTGCCAGCAGTGCCGTCCTAGACTTGCTCGAGCAGTACTTC
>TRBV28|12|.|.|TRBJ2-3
CASSSPRGTQYF
TGTGCCAGCAGTTCCCCTAGGGGGACGCAGTATTTT
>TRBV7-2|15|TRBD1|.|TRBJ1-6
CASSLAGQGARALHF
TGTGCCAGCAGCTTAGCGGGACAGGGGGCTAGAGCCCTCCACTTT
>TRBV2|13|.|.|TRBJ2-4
CASRRGGENIQYF
TGTGCCAGCCGAAGAGGGGGAGAAAACATTCAGTACTTC
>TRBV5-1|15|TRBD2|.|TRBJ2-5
CASSLAGLAAETQYF
TGCGCCAGCAGCTTGGCCGGACTAGCGGCAGAGACCCAGTACTTC
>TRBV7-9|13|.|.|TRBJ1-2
CASSSVLDTGYTF
TGTGCCAGCAGCTCGGTTTTGGACACTGGCTACACCTTC
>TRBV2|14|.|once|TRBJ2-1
CASTFESSYNEQFF
TGTGCCAGCACCTTTGAGAGCTCCTACAATGAGCAGTTCTTC
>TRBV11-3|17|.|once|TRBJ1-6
CASSTNGRDSYNSPLHF
TGTGCCAGCAGCACTAACGGGAGAGACTCCTATAATTCACCCCTCCACTTT
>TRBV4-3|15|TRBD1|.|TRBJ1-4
CASSPGDRTNEKLFF
TGCGCCAGCAGCCCCGGGGACAGAACTAATGAAAAACTGTTTTTT
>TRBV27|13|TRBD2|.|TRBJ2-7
CASSFGLAYEQYF
TGTGCCAGCAGTTTTGGACTAGCCTACGAGCAGTACTTC
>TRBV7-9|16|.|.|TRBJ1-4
CASSLGGTLGDEKLFF
TGTGCCAGCAGCTTAGGTGGGACACTCGGGGATGAAAAACTGTTTTTT